Given below is one TCR beta chain in context. The CDR3 runs 14 residues. Trimming removed 3 bases at V and 5 bases at J, with 14 bases between. Germline values: CDR1 SEHNR, CDR2 FQNEAQ (reference sequence). The data belong to a study of blood T cell repertoires in COVID-19. Study-wide context: The samples span acute and convalescent COVID-19 from the United States, Italy and Spain.

Clones were read by immunoSEQ multiplex PCR, and TCRdb kept only the in-frame ones, dropping some. Of some 150,000 clones detected, around four fifths appear once; the ten largest clones hold about 40%. The sequence was collected from a human donor in a cohort sampled during active COVID-19. The chain links TRBV7-9 to TRBJ2-7, with D maybe TRBD1 (6 bases). Sequencing was carried out using peripheral blood. The CDR3 spells CASSLAGVGHEQYF. CDR3 DNA: TGTGCCAGCAGCTTGGCAGGGGTTGGCCACGAGCAGTACTTC.